This T cell receptor beta chain comes out of a study of PD-L1 blockade in urothelial cancer (dated by TCRdb to 2015 to 2018). Broadly, across the study: Therapy was started in 2014 for all patients, and atezolizumab 1,200 mg was administered intravenously every 3 weeks. Pretreatment tumor samples, along with matched peripheral blood serially collected before and after atezolizumab treatment, were subjected to TCR sequencing. An exploratory multi-omic analysis was conducted of the somatic, immune and clinical correlates of response to PD-L1 blockade with atezolizumab in urothelial cancer. Durable clinical benefit was defined as progression-free survival longer than 6 months, and TCR features were also tested against progression-free and overall survival. Blood samples gave median yields of around 140,000 T cells and 83,000 or so unique TCRs, along with a median clonality of around 0.075. An ECOG performance status of 0 or 1 was recorded for the patients, and 0 to 3 prior chemotherapy regimens had been received by the patients. Blood samples were analyzed at 3 weeks after treatment start (second dose) and at 6 weeks after treatment start. Twenty-five of 29 patients were identified as males with urothelial cancer of bladder origin, and a prior smoking history was reported by 18 of 29 patients. Around 30 patients had pretreatment blood TCR-seq, about 25 had at least one posttreatment blood collection, and about 25 had tumor TCR-seq. In the same patients, whole exome sequencing and RNA sequencing of pretreatment tumors were performed in addition to TCR sequencing. Durable clinical benefit was achieved by nine patients and was not achieved by 20 patients.

Synthetic TCR analog templates were spiked into each PCR to estimate absolute template abundance from read counts. Using the immunoSEQ assay, TCRbeta CDR3 regions were amplified from genomic DNA with bias-controlled V and J gene primers. Sequencing of rearranged TCRbeta segments was performed at approximately 20X coverage. Turning to the authors' computational methods: Clustering was used to correct sequencing errors, and CDR3s were annotated against IMGT so that V, D and J genes could be assigned. Out-of-frame and stop-codon sequences were excluded, and only productive TCRbeta rearrangements were used in downstream analyses. Clonality was calculated as one minus the Shannon entropy normalized by the log of the number of unique productive sequences. Clones differing between time points or between blood and tumor were identified using Fisher's exact test with Benjamini-Hochberg correction, with an adjusted p below 0.01 applied as the threshold. In its TCRdb copy, this immuneACCESS table keeps in-frame sequences only and misses some clones. Where compared with another copy, unresolved V genes explain less than half of these, and the others have no known cause. That table is the source of V, J and clone size, and D and trimming were worked out from the DNA. This sample has tens of thousands of clones in its table, and around 87% of those were observed once. 5% to 7% of the sample comes from the top ten.

In the germline V gene (reference sequence), CDR1 corresponds to PRHDT and CDR2 to FYEKMQ. Trimming costs V 6 bases and J 7 bases, and their ends lie 19 bases apart. The CDR3 numbers 14 residues from cysteine through phenylalanine. This entry keeps only the CDR3 DNA: 42 bases, framed from base 1. The cohort comprised around 31 patients with locally advanced or metastatic urothelial carcinoma treated at Memorial Sloan Kettering on a trial protocol. Peripheral blood mononuclear cells were collected pretreatment and during treatment, at between 1 and 8 total time points per patient. The Qiagen DNeasy Blood extraction kit was used to purify genomic DNA from total PBMCs and tumor samples. PBMCs were collected pretreatment and during treatment, and were isolated and stored as previously described. Overall study results and their limits: At 3 weeks after the start of treatment, tumor-associated TCR clones in peripheral blood had expanded more in patients with durable benefit (n ≈ 22, p = 0.022). Because the sample size was small (n of about 27) and many of the analyses were exploratory, the results are meant to be hypothesis-generating. A pretreatment peripheral blood TCR clonality below the median was linked to improved progression-free and overall survival.

In regard to this clone: The antigen it recognizes is unknown. No base qualities exist here, and no much larger clone lies one base off it.

The sequencing here drew on PBMCs, taken around atezolizumab (anti-PD-L1) treatment. The chain is made from TRBV13 and TRBJ2-7; TRBD1 might be the D gene, on 6 matching bases. The clonotype comes from a woman aged 70-85 years with urothelial cancer. The DNA reads TGTGCCAGCAGTATTGCACAGGGCAACGGGGAGCAGTACTTC. Its translation reads: CASSIAQGNGEQYF.